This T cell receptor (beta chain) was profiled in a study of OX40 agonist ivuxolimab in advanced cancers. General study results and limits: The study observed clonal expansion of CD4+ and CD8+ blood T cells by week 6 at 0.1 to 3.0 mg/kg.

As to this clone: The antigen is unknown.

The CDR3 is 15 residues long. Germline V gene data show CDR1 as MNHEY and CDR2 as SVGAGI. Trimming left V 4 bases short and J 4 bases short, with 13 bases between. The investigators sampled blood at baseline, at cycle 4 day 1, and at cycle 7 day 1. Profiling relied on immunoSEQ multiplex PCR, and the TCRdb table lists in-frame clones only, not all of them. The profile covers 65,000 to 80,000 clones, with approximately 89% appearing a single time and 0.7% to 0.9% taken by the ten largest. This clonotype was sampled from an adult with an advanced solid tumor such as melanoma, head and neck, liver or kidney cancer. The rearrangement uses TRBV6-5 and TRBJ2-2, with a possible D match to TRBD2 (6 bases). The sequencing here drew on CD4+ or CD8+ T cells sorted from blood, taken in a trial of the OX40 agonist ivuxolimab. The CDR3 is CASSSGREGTGELFF. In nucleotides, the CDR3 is TGTGCCAGCAGTTCAGGGCGGGAAGGCACCGGGGAGCTGTTTTTT.